The 11 T cell receptor beta chains given below trace back to one sample, sequenced in a study of identical twins. Using its own MiXCR run on the 5' RACE reads, TCRdb lists one record per CDR3 protein. Found here are hundreds of thousands of distinct CDR3 sequences, about 9.4% of them singletons; the top ten hold around 0.95%. The same specimen was also included in a second study, on yellow fever vaccine responses in identical twins.

Material: PBMCs. The source of these receptors is a woman between 18 and 29 years old in good health.

This clonotype was seen at least ten times. The chain links TRBV6-1 to TRBJ1-2; 10 nucleotides line up with TRBD1. V lost 5 bases to trimming and J lost 2 bases; unmatched junction nucleotides: 5. Germline CDR1 MNHNS, CDR2 SASEGT. There are 15 residues in the CDR3. The CDR3 region is CASSRQGARNYGYTF. The DNA for the CDR3 is TGTGCCAGCAGTCGACAGGGGGCGAGAAACTATGGCTACACCTTC.

The CDR3 sequence is CASTGGRNTDTQYF. The CDR3 DNA is TGTGCCAGCACCGGGGGACGGAACACAGATACGCAGTATTTT. The chain joins TRBV12-3 or TRBV12-4 to TRBJ2-3; perhaps TRBD2 as D (6 bases). This CDR3 has 14 amino acids. Deletions cut 7 bases from V and 2 bases from J, with 13 bases between.

This clonotype has only a few counts. The chain couples TRBV12-3 or TRBV12-4 to TRBJ2-1; D ambiguous. The CDR3 runs 11 residues. Trimming took off 5 bases at V and 7 bases at J, with 6 bases between the two ends. CDR3 loop: CASSQQNEQFF. The DNA of the CDR3 is TGTGCCAGCAGTCAGCAGAATGAGCAGTTCTTC.

This chain joins TRBV24-1 and TRBJ2-1; the D gene is possibly TRBD2 (5 bases). The germline gives CDR1 KGHDR, CDR2 SFDVKD. V lost 4 bases and J lost 6, with 12 bases in between. The CDR3 runs 14 residues. The CDR3 DNA is TGTGCCACCAGTGACCACGGACTCATCAATGAGCAGTTCTTC. This sequence encodes CATSDHGLINEQFF.

The chain carries TRBV15 and TRBJ2-7, with unresolved D. Trimming cost V 0 bases and J 2 bases, with 8 bases left between them. CDR1 LNHNV and CDR2 YYDKDF come from the germline V gene (reference sequence). The CDR3 extends over 14 amino acids. The CDR3 DNA reads TGTGCCACCAGCAGAGATCCCGGAACCTACGAGCAGTACTTC. It specifies CATSRDPGTYEQYF.

This clonotype was found many times. V usage is TRBV5-4 and J usage is TRBJ2-5, with TRBD1 matching 9 bases. Germline CDR1 is SGHNT and CDR2 is YYREEE (reference sequence). The CDR3 extends over 14 amino acids. V shed 5 bases and J 5 bases; nucleotides not matched to a gene: 7. CDR3 amino acids: CASSSGQGRETQYF. The DNA of the CDR3 is TGTGCCAGCAGTTCCGGACAGGGGAGGGAGACCCAGTACTTC.

This clonotype showed up just a few times. The chain recombines TRBV15 with TRBJ2-7, with 7 bases fitting TRBD2. Germline CDR1 is LNHNV and CDR2 is YYDKDF (reference sequence). The CDR3 is 15 residues long. The V and J ends lost 1 base and 3 bases, in that order; junction bases with no gene match: 6. The CDR3 loop reads CATSRGSSGNYEQYF. The CDR3 DNA follows: TGTGCCACCAGCAGAGGGTCTAGCGGAAACTACGAGCAGTACTTC.

The table lists this clonotype with many counts. The V call is TRBV7-9, the J call TRBJ2-7, with unresolved D. The germline CDR1 and CDR2 sequences are SEHNR and FQNEAQ (reference sequence). The germline V and J ends were trimmed by 6 bases and 7 bases, with 13 bases remaining between them. The CDR3 contains 12 residues. Written as DNA, the CDR3 is TGTGCCAGCAGTACAGATTCGCGGGAGCAGTACTTC. This encodes CASSTDSREQYF.

This clonotype was observed at least ten times. The genes are TRBV4-3 and TRBJ2-4; D ambiguous. CDR3 length equals 15 residues. Germline-derived CDR1 and CDR2 are LGHNA and YSLEER. V was clipped by 1 base and J by 5 bases, with 12 bases between them. CDR3 nucleotide sequence: TGCGCCAGCAGCCAAGTCACGGAAATACAAAACATTCAGTACTTC. It encodes CASSQVTEIQNIQYF.

This clonotype was picked up a small number of times. The chain combines TRBV29-1 with TRBJ2-7, with 8 bases lining up with TRBD1. CDR3 length: 13 residues. The J segment lost 6 bases and the V segment lost 4 bases, leaving 8 bases of the junction unmatched. The germline gives CDR1 SQVTM, CDR2 ANQGSEA. As DNA, the CDR3 is TGCAGCGTTGCTATAGGACAGGGCCTCGAGCAGTACTTC. Translating gives CSVAIGQGLEQYF.

The chain couples TRBV6-2 or TRBV6-3 to TRBJ2-7, with a possible D match to TRBD1 (5 bases). The CDR3 has 19 residues. The V gene lost 8 bases and the J gene lost 2 bases, with 31 bases spanning the gap. The germline CDR1 and CDR2 sequences are MNHEY and SVGEGT. The CDR3 DNA reads as TGTGCCAGCGAGAAAATGGCTAAAGACCCCGGTAGGACACCCTACGAGCAGTACTTC. It translates to CASEKMAKDPGRTPYEQYF.